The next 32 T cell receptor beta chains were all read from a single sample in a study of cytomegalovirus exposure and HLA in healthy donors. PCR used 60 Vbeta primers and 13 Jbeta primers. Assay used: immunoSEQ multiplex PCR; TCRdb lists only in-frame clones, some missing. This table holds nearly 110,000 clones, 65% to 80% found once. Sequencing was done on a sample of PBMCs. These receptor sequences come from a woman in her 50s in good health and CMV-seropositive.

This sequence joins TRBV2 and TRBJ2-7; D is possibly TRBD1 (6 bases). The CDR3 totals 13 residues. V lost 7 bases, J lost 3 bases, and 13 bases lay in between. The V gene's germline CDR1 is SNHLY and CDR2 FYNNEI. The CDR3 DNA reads TGTGCCAGCAAGTACAGGGATAACTACGAGCAGTACTTC. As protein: CASKYRDNYEQYF. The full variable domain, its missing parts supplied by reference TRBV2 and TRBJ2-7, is EPEVTQTPSHQVTQMGQEVILRCVPISNHLYFYWYRQILGQKVEFLVSFYNNEISEKSEIFDDQFSVERPDGSNFTLKIRSTKLEDSAMYFCASKYRDNYEQYFGPGTRLTVT.

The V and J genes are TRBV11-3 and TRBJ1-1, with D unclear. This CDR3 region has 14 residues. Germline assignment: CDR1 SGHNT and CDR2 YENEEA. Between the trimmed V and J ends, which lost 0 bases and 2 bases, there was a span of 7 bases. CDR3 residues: CASSLDRSNTEAFF. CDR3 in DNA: TGTGCCAGCAGCTTAGATCGGAGCAACACTGAAGCTTTCTTT.

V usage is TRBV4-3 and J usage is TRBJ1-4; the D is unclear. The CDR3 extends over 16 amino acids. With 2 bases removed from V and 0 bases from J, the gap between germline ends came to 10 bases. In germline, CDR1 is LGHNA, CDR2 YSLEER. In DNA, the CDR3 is TGCGCCAGCAGCCAAAACGGAGGTACAACTAATGAAAAACTGTTTTTT. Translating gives CASSQNGGTTNEKLFF.

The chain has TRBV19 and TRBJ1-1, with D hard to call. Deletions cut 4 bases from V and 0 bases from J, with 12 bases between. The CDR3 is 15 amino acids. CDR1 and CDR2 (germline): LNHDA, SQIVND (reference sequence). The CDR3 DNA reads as TGTGCCAGTAGTACCCTAGACGGCATGAACACTGAAGCTTTCTTT. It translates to CASSTLDGMNTEAFF.

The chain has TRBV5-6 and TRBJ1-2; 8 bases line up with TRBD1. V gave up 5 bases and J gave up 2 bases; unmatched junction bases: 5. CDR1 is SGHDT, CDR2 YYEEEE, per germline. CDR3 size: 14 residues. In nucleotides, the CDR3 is TGTGCCAGCAGATTCGGACAGGGAAACTATGGCTACACCTTC. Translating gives CASRFGQGNYGYTF.

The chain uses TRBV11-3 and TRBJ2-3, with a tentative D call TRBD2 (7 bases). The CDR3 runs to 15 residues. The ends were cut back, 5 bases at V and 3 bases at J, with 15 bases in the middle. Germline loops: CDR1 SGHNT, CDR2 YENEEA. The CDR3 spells CASSVGGPLTDTQYF. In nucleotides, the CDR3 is TGTGCCAGCAGCGTCGGGGGGCCCTTGACAGATACGCAGTATTTT. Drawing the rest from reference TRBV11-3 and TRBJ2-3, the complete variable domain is EAGVVQSPRYKIIEKKQPVAFWCNPISGHNTLYWYLQNLGQGPELLIRYENEEAVDDSQLPKDRFSAERLKGVDSTLKIQPAELGDSAVYLCASSVGGPLTDTQYFGPGTRLTVL.

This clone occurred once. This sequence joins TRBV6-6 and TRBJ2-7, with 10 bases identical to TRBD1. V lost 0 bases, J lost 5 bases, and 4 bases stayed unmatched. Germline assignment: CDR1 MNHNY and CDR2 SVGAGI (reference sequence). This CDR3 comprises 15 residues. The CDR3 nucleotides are TGTGCCAGCAGTTACTCGGGACAGGGGTTGGACGAGCAGTACTTC. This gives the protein CASSYSGQGLDEQYF.

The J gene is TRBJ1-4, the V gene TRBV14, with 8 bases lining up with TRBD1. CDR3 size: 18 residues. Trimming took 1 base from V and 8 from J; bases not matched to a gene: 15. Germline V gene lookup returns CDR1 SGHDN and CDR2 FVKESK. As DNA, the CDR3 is TGTGCCAGCAGCCAAGTAGCTCGCAGGGGGCGAGTTGAGGAAAAACTGTTTTTT. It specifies CASSQVARRGRVEEKLFF.

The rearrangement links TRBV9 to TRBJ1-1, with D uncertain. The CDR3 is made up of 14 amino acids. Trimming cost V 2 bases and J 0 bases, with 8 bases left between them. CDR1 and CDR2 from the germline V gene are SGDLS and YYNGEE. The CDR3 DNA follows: TGTGCCAGCAGCGTGCTGGCAGTGAACACTGAAGCTTTCTTT. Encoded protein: CASSVLAVNTEAFF. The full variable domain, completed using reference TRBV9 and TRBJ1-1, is DSGVTQTPKHLITATGQRVTLRCSPRSGDLSVYWYQQSLDQGLQFLIQYYNGEERAKGNILERFSAQQFPDLHSELNLSSLELGDSALYFCASSVLAVNTEAFFGQGTRLTVV.

The CDR3 DNA follows: TGTGCCAGCAGCTTAATGGGGGGATCAGATGGCTACACCTTC. It translates to CASSLMGGSDGYTF. V gene TRBV7-9 combines with J gene TRBJ1-2, with D perhaps TRBD1 (5 bases). The CDR3 loop spans 14 amino acids. V lost 2 bases and J lost 6, with 13 bases in between. CDR1 is SEHNR and CDR2 is FQNEAQ in the germline V gene (reference sequence).

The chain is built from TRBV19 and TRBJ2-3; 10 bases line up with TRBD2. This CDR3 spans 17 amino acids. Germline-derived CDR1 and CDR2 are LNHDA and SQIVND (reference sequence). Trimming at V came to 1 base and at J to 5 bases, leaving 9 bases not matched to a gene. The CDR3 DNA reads TGTGCCAGTAGTATAGTGCCGGCTAGCGGGGGTGGAGATACGCAGTATTTT. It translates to CASSIVPASGGGDTQYF.

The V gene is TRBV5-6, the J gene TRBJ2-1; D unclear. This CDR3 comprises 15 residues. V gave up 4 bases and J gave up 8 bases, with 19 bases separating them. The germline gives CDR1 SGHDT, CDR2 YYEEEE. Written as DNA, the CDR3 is TGTGCCAGCAGCCTGAACCTACGAAGTTCACATGAGCAGTTCTTC. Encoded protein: CASSLNLRSSHEQFF.

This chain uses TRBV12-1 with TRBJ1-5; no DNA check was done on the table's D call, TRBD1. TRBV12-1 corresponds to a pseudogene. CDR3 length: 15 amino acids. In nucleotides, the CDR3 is TGTGCCAGCAGCTTTGATGGGGGCCGCAATCAGCCCCAGCATTTT. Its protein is CASSFDGGRNQPQHF.

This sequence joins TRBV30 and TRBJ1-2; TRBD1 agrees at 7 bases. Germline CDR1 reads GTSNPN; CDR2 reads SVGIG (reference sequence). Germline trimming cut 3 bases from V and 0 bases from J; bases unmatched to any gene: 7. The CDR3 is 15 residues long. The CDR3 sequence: CAWRAGTASNYGYTF. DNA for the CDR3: TGTGCCTGGAGAGCTGGGACAGCCTCTAACTATGGCTACACCTTC.

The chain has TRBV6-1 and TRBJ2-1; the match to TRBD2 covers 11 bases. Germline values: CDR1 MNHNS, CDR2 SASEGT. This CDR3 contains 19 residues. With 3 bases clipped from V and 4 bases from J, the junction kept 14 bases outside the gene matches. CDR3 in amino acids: CASSDRSLAGGRTYNEQFF. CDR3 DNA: TGTGCCAGCAGTGATAGGAGCCTAGCGGGGGGCCGGACATACAATGAGCAGTTCTTC.

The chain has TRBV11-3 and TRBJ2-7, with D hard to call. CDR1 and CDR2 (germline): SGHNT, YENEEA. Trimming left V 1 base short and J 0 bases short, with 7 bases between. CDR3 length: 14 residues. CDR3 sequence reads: CASSLGQSSYEQYF. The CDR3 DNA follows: TGTGCCAGCAGCTTAGGACAAAGCTCCTACGAGCAGTACTTC.

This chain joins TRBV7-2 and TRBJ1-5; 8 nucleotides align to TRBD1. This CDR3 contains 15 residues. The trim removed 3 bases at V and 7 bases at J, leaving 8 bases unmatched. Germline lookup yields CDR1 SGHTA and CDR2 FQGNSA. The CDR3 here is CASSLEGQGWQPQHF. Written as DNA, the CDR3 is TGTGCCAGCAGCTTGGAAGGACAGGGATGGCAGCCCCAGCATTTT.

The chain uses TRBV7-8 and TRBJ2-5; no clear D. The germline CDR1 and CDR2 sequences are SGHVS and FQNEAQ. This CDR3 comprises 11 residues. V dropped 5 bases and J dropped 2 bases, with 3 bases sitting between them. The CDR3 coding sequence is TGTGCCAGCAGCCCTCAAGAGACCCAGTACTTC. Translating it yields CASSPQETQYF.

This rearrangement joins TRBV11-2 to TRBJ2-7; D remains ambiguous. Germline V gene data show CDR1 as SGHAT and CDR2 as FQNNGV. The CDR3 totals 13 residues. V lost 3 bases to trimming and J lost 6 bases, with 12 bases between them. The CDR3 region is CASSFPETTEQYF. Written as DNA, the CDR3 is TGTGCCAGCAGCTTCCCTGAAACTACCGAGCAGTACTTC.

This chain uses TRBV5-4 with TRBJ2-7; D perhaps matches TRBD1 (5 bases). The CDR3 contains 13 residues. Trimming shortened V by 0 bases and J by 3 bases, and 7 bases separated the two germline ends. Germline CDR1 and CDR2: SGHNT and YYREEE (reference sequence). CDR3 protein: CASSLAGFYEQYF. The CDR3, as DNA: TGTGCCAGCAGCTTGGCAGGGTTCTACGAGCAGTACTTC.

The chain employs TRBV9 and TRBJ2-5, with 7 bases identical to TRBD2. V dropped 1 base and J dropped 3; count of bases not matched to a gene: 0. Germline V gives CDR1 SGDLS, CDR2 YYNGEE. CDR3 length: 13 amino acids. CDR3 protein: CASSVRGEETQYF. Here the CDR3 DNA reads TGTGCCAGCAGCGTACGGGGGGAAGAGACCCAGTACTTC.

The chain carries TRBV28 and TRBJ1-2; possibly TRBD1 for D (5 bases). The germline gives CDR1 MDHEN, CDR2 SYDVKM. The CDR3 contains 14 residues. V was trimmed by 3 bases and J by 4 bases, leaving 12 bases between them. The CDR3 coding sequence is TGTGCCAGCAGTTTCGGGGGAGCCGGCTATGGCTACACCTTC. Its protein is CASSFGGAGYGYTF.

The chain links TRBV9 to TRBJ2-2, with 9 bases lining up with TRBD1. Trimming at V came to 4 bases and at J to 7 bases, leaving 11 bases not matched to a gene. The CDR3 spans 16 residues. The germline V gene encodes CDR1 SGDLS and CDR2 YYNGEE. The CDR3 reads CASSYSSRQGGGELFF. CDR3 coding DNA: TGTGCCAGCAGCTATTCCTCGCGACAGGGGGGCGGGGAGCTGTTTTTT.

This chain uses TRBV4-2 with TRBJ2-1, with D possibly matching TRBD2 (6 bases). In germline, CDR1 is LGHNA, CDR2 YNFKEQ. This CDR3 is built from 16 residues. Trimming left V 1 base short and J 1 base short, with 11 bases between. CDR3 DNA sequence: TGTGCCAGCAGCCAAGGGGGCGGGGAGTCCTACAATGAGCAGTTCTTC. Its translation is CASSQGGGESYNEQFF.

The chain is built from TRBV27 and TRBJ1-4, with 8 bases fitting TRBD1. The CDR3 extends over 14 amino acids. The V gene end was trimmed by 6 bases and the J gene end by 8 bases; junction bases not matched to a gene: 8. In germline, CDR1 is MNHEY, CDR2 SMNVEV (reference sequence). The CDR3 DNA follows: TGTGCCAGCAGGGACAGGGCTTTTGAGGAAAAACTGTTTTTT. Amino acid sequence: CASRDRAFEEKLFF.

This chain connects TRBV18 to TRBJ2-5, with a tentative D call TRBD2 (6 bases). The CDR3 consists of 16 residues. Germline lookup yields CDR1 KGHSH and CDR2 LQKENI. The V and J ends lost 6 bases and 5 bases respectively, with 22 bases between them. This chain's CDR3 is CASSPGGQGPRETQYF. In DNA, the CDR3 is TGTGCCAGCTCCCCTGGAGGGCAAGGACCACGGGAGACCCAGTACTTC.

CDR3 DNA: TGTGCCAGTAGTGTGGCTCCCTCTGGAAACACCATATATTTT. This codes for CASSVAPSGNTIYF. V is TRBV19 and J is TRBJ1-3, with D uncertain. Germline V gene sequence: CDR1 LNHDA, CDR2 SQIVND (reference sequence). The CDR3 spans 14 residues. The V and J ends lost 5 bases and 0 bases respectively, with 8 bases between them. The whole variable domain, filled in from reference TRBV19 and TRBJ1-3, reads DGGITQSPKYLFRKEGQNVTLSCEQNLNHDAMYWYRQDPGQGLRLIYYSQIVNDFQKGDIAEGYSVSREKKESFPLTVTSAQKNPTAFYLCASSVAPSGNTIYFGEGSWLTVV.

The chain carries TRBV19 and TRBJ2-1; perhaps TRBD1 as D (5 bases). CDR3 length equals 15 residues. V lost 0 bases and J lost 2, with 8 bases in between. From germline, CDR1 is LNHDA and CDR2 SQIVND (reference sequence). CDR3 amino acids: CASSIEGHPYNEQFF. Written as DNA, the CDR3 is TGTGCCAGTAGTATAGAGGGGCACCCCTACAATGAGCAGTTCTTC.

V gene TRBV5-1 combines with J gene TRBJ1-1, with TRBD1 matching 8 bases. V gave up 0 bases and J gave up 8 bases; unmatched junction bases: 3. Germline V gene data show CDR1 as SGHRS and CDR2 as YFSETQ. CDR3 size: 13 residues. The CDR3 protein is CASSLGRDREAFF. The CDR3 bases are TGCGCCAGCAGCTTGGGCCGGGACAGGGAAGCTTTCTTT.

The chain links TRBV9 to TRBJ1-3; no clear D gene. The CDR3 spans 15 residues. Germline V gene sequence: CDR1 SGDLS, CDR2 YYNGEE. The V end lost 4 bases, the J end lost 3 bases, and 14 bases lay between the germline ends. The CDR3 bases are TGTGCCAGCAGCTCCCCCGTAAACGGTGGAAACACCATATATTTT. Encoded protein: CASSSPVNGGNTIYF.

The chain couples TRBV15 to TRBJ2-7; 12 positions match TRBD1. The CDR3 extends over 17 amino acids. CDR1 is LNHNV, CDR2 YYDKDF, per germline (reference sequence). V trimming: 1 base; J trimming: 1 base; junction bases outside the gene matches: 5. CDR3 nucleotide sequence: TGTGCCACCAGCAGAGTGGGGACAGGGGGCCAGTCCTACGAGCAGTACTTC. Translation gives CATSRVGTGGQSYEQYF. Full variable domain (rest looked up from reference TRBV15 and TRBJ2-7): DAMVIQNPRYQVTQFGKPVTLSCSQTLNHNVMYWYQQKSSQAPKLLFHYYDKDFNNEADTPDNFQSRRPNTSFCFLDIRSPGLGDTAMYLCATSRVGTGGQSYEQYFGPGTRLTVT.

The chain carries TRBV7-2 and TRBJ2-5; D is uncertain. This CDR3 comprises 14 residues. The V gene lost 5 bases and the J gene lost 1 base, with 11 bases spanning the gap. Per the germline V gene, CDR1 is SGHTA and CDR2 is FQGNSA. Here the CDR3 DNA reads TGTGCCAGCAGCCCTAGTAGTTCCCAAGAGACCCAGTACTTC. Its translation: CASSPSSSQETQYF.